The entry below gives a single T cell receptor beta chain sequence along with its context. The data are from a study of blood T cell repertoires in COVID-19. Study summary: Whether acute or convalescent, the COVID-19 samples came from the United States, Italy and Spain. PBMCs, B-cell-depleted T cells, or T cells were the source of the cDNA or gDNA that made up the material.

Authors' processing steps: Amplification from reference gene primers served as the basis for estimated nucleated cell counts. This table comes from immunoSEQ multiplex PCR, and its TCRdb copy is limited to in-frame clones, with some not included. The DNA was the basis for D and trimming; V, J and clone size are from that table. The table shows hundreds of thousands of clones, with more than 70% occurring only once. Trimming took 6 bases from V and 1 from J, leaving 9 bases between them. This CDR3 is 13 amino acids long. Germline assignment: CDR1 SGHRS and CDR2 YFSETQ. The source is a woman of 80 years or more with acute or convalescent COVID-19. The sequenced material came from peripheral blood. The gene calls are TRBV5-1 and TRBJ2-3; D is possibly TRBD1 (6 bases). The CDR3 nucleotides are TGCGCCAGCACCTGGGGGCGCACAGATACGCAGTATTTT. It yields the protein CASTWGRTDTQYF.